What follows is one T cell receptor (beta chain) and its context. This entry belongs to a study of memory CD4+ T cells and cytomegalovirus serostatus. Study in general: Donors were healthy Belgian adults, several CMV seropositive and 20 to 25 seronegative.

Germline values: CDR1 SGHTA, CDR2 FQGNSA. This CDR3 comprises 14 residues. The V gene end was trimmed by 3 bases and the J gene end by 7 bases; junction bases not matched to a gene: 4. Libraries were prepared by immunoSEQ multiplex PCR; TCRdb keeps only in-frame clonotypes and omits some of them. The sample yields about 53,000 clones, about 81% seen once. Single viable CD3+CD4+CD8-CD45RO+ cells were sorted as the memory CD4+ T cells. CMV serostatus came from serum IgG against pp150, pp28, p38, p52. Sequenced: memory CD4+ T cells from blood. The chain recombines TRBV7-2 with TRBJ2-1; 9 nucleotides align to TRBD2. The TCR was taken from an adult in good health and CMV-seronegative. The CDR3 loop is CASSLPSGRNEQFF. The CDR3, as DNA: TGTGCCAGCAGCTTGCCCAGCGGGAGGAATGAGCAGTTCTTC.